These 31 T cell receptor beta chains came from one sample sequenced in a study of memory CD4+ T cells and cytomegalovirus serostatus. The assay was immunoSEQ multiplex PCR, and TCRdb's table has in-frame clones only and misses some. Among nearly 60,000 clones, 81% were seen once, and the ten largest hold around 1.1%. Single viable CD3+CD4+CD8-CD45RO+ cells were sorted as the memory CD4+ T cells. Sequenced input: memory CD4+ T cells from blood. The source is an adult in good health and CMV-seronegative.

CDR3 sequence: CASTVDRTGGWGYTF. CDR3 bases: TGTGCCAGCACCGTGGATAGGACAGGGGGCTGGGGCTACACCTTC. The V and J genes are TRBV7-2 and TRBJ1-2, with TRBD1 matching over 11 bases. Germline-derived CDR1 and CDR2 are SGHTA and FQGNSA. The V segment lost 7 bases and the J segment 8 bases; nucleotides outside the gene matches: 12. The CDR3 is 15 residues long.

This clone occurred a few times. The chain couples TRBV19 to TRBJ1-5, with no clear D. Between the trimmed V and J ends, which lost 3 bases and 9 bases, there was a span of 12 bases. Germline V gene sequence: CDR1 LNHDA, CDR2 SQIVND (reference sequence). The length of the CDR3 is 13 residues. The CDR3 region has the DNA TGTGCCAGTAGTATGAAGCCCCGTGGGCCCCAGCATTTT. Its protein is CASSMKPRGPQHF. The complete variable domain, with remaining parts taken from reference TRBV19 and TRBJ1-5, reads DGGITQSPKYLFRKEGQNVTLSCEQNLNHDAMYWYRQDPGQGLRLIYYSQIVNDFQKGDIAEGYSVSREKKESFPLTVTSAQKNPTAFYLCASSMKPRGPQHFGDGTRLSIL.

The chain uses TRBV19 and TRBJ1-1; a possible D gene is TRBD1 (5 bases). The CDR3 totals 15 residues. The V and J ends lost 6 bases and 4 bases respectively, with 18 bases between them. From germline, CDR1 is LNHDA and CDR2 SQIVND (reference sequence). The CDR3 region has the DNA TGTGCCAGTAGGAACCCAGGAGGAGGGACCACTGAAGCTTTCTTT. Its translation: CASRNPGGGTTEAFF. The whole variable domain, remainder taken from reference TRBV19 and TRBJ1-1, is DGGITQSPKYLFRKEGQNVTLSCEQNLNHDAMYWYRQDPGQGLRLIYYSQIVNDFQKGDIAEGYSVSREKKESFPLTVTSAQKNPTAFYLCASRNPGGGTTEAFFGQGTRLTVV.

The gene calls are TRBV2 and TRBJ1-3; 9 nucleotides line up with TRBD1. The germline CDR1 and CDR2 sequences are SNHLY and FYNNEI. The trim removed 7 bases at V and 0 bases at J, leaving 7 bases unmatched. CDR3 length: 16 amino acids. The CDR3 is CASTGQGLFSGNTIYF. For the CDR3, the DNA is TGTGCCAGCACCGGACAGGGGCTTTTCTCTGGAAACACCATATATTTT.

The chain combines TRBV30 with TRBJ1-5; TRBD1 matches 8 bases. The CDR3 is 18 residues long. J was trimmed by 1 base and V by 3 bases; bases with no gene match: 14. CDR1 and CDR2 (germline): GTSNPN, SVGIG (reference sequence). The DNA for the CDR3 is TGTGCCTGGAGCTTAGGGACAGGAGATTTTATGAGCAATCAGCCCCAGCATTTT. It specifies CAWSLGTGDFMSNQPQHF.

This chain links TRBV10-3 with TRBJ1-5; D ambiguous. The CDR3 is made up of 14 amino acids. CDR1 is ENHRY and CDR2 is SYGVKD in the germline V gene. V lost 2 bases and J 7 bases, leaving 12 bases between the germline ends. The CDR3 nucleotides are TGTGCCATCAGTGAGGGTGGGCGGGAACAGCCCCAGCATTTT. This codes for CAISEGGREQPQHF.

J is TRBJ1-2 and V is TRBV27; 9 bases line up with TRBD1. The V segment lost 0 bases and the J segment 5 bases; nucleotides outside the gene matches: 7. Germline V gives CDR1 MNHEY, CDR2 SMNVEV (reference sequence). This CDR3 comprises 16 residues. The CDR3 here is CASSLSPGQGRYGYTF. The DNA of the CDR3 is TGTGCCAGCAGTTTATCCCCGGGACAGGGTCGGTATGGCTACACCTTC.

The rearrangement joins TRBV28 to TRBJ1-5, with D possibly TRBD1 on 6 matching bases. The CDR3 has 14 residues. The V and J ends lost 3 bases and 11 bases respectively, with 17 bases between them. From germline, CDR1 is MDHEN and CDR2 SYDVKM. The chain's CDR3 is CASSFNRVLQSQHF. The CDR3 DNA sequence: TGTGCCAGCAGTTTTAACAGGGTACTACAATCCCAGCATTTT.

The J gene is TRBJ2-6, the V gene TRBV5-1; D gene uncertain. The length of the CDR3 is 17 residues. Germline-derived CDR1 and CDR2 are SGHRS and YFSETQ. V lost 0 bases and J lost 0, with 10 bases in between. CDR3 residues: CASSLDTGRSGANVLTF. The CDR3 DNA reads TGCGCCAGCAGCTTGGATACGGGCCGCTCTGGGGCCAACGTCCTGACTTTC. The full variable domain, its missing parts supplied by reference TRBV5-1 and TRBJ2-6, is KAGVTQTPRYLIKTRGQQVTLSCSPISGHRSVSWYQQTPGQGLQFLFEYFSETQRNKGNFPGRFSGRQFSNSRSEMNVSTLELGDSALYLCASSLDTGRSGANVLTFGAGSRLTVL.

V is TRBV5-4 and J is TRBJ2-3; D not resolved. Germline-derived CDR1 and CDR2 are SGHNT and YYREEE (reference sequence). V lost 1 base and J lost 0, with 12 bases in between. The CDR3 spans 16 residues. The CDR3 sequence: CASSLSSLGSTDTQYF. DNA of the CDR3: TGTGCCAGCAGCTTGTCCTCCCTGGGGAGCACAGATACGCAGTATTTT.

This clone showed up just a few times. Here the CDR3 DNA reads TGTGCCAGCAGTACTCAGGACAGGGGACCCTACGAGCAGTACTTC. This gives the protein CASSTQDRGPYEQYF. The chain recombines TRBV6-5 with TRBJ2-7; 9 positions agree with TRBD1. This CDR3 has 15 amino acids. Germline trimming cut 5 bases from V and 2 bases from J; bases unmatched to any gene: 7. Germline CDR1 reads MNHEY; CDR2 reads SVGAGI.

The V gene is TRBV27, the J gene TRBJ2-1, with 11 bases that match TRBD2. Germline V lookup: CDR1 MNHEY, CDR2 SMNVEV (reference sequence). The ends lost 2 bases at V and 1 base at J; junction bases unmatched: 4. CDR3 size: 17 residues. Here the CDR3 DNA reads TGTGCCAGCAGTTTACCTAGCGGGAGGCGATCCTACAATGAGCAGTTCTTC. Encoded protein: CASSLPSGRRSYNEQFF.

The rearrangement links TRBV6-1 to TRBJ1-4; D call uncertain. Germline-derived CDR1 and CDR2 are MNHNS and SASEGT. This CDR3 is built from 10 residues. V was pared by 1 base and J by 10 bases, with 1 base between. The DNA for the CDR3 is TGTGCCAGCAGTGAAGTAAAACTGTTTTTT. This gives the protein CASSEVKLFF.

This sequence joins TRBV7-8 and TRBJ2-7, with TRBD1 as a possible D gene (5 bases). Between the trimmed V and J ends, which lost 2 bases and 0 bases, there was a span of 14 bases. Germline assignment: CDR1 SGHVS and CDR2 FQNEAQ. The CDR3 contains 16 residues. CDR3: CASSLYRTTPSYEQYF. The CDR3, as DNA: TGTGCCAGCAGCTTATACAGGACGACCCCCTCCTACGAGCAGTACTTC.

The chain employs TRBV5-1 and TRBJ2-2; D gene ambiguous. This CDR3 has 15 residues. Between the trimmed V and J ends, which lost 3 bases and 0 bases, there was a span of 9 bases. CDR1 SGHRS and CDR2 YFSETQ come from the germline V gene. The CDR3 loop is CASSSQPSNTGELFF. CDR3 in DNA: TGCGCCAGCAGCTCACAGCCTTCGAACACCGGGGAGCTGTTTTTT. The full variable domain, its missing parts supplied by reference TRBV5-1 and TRBJ2-2, is KAGVTQTPRYLIKTRGQQVTLSCSPISGHRSVSWYQQTPGQGLQFLFEYFSETQRNKGNFPGRFSGRQFSNSRSEMNVSTLELGDSALYLCASSSQPSNTGELFFGEGSRLTVL.

This rearrangement joins TRBV7-8 to TRBJ2-3; D is unclear. The V end lost 0 bases, the J end lost 7 bases, and 11 bases lay between the germline ends. The CDR3 runs 14 residues. The V gene's germline CDR1 is SGHVS and CDR2 FQNEAQ. The DNA for the CDR3 is TGTGCCAGCAGCTTAGCAGCTAGTGGGAATACGCAGTATTTT. Its translation: CASSLAASGNTQYF.

This clone appeared once. The chain carries TRBV30 and TRBJ1-6; tentative D call: TRBD1 (5 bases). Germline V gives CDR1 GTSNPN, CDR2 SVGIG (reference sequence). CDR3 length: 14 amino acids. V lost 0 bases to trimming and J lost 7 bases, with 10 bases between them. For the CDR3, the DNA is TGTGCCTGGAGTGTCACAGGAGGAAATTCACCCCTCCACTTT. Its protein product is CAWSVTGGNSPLHF. Full variable domain (rest looked up from reference TRBV30 and TRBJ1-6): SQTIHQWPATLVQPVGSPLSLECTVEGTSNPNLYWYRQAAGRGLQLLFYSVGIGQISSEVPQNLSASRPQDRQFILSSKKLLLSDSGFYLCAWSVTGGNSPLHFGNGTRLTVT.

The chain employs TRBV6-6 and TRBJ1-5; TRBD1 might be the D (5 bases). With 8 bases removed from V and 1 base from J, the gap between germline ends came to 15 bases. This CDR3 comprises 15 residues. Germline V gives CDR1 MNHNY, CDR2 SVGAGI (reference sequence). CDR3 protein: CASGRGGRSNQPQHF. Here the CDR3 DNA reads TGTGCCAGCGGTCGGGGGGGTCGGAGCAATCAGCCCCAGCATTTT.

The J gene is TRBJ2-5, the V gene TRBV2, with 8 bases that match TRBD2. The CDR3 extends over 14 amino acids. Trimming removed 3 bases from V and 5 bases from J; junction bases left unmatched: 5. CDR1 and CDR2 (germline): SNHLY, FYNNEI. CDR3 DNA: TGTGCCAGCAGTGAGACTAGCGTATCGGAGACCCAGTACTTC. It encodes CASSETSVSETQYF.

This sequence joins TRBV7-9 and TRBJ2-5; the D is unclear. Germline V gives CDR1 SEHNR, CDR2 FQNEAQ (reference sequence). The CDR3 contains 15 residues. V gave up 2 bases and J gave up 2 bases, with 12 bases separating them. In DNA, the CDR3 is TGTGCCAGCAGCTTACCGAAGACGACACAAGAGACCCAGTACTTC. Its translation: CASSLPKTTQETQYF.

This clone was seen just once. This chain connects TRBV28 to TRBJ2-7, with D possibly being TRBD1 or TRBD2 (5 bases each). Germline CDR1 MDHEN, CDR2 SYDVKM. With 7 bases removed from V and 3 bases from J, the gap between germline ends came to 16 bases. The CDR3 extends over 14 amino acids. CDR3: CASIPGPLDYEQYF. CDR3 coding DNA: TGTGCCAGCATCCCGGGACCCCTGGACTACGAGCAGTACTTC.

The chain combines TRBV10-3 with TRBJ2-4; 9 nucleotides line up with TRBD1. V trimming: 2 bases; J trimming: 13 bases; junction bases outside the gene matches: 0. This CDR3 spans 11 amino acids. Per the germline V gene, CDR1 is ENHRY and CDR2 is SYGVKD. This CDR3 reads CAISEGQGQYF. The CDR3 DNA follows: TGTGCCATCAGTGAGGGACAGGGGCAGTACTTC.

The chain employs TRBV2 and TRBJ2-1, with unresolved D. From germline, CDR1 is SNHLY and CDR2 FYNNEI. The length of the CDR3 is 11 residues. V lost 2 bases and J lost 8, with 4 bases in between. CDR3 sequence reads: CASSEIYEQFF. Written as DNA, the CDR3 is TGTGCCAGCAGTGAAATTTATGAGCAGTTCTTC. Based on the CDR3 plus reference TRBV2 and TRBJ2-1, the full variable domain is EPEVTQTPSHQVTQMGQEVILRCVPISNHLYFYWYRQILGQKVEFLVSFYNNEISEKSEIFDDQFSVERPDGSNFTLKIRSTKLEDSAMYFCASSEIYEQFFGPGTRLTVL.

The CDR3 DNA sequence: TGTGCCATCAGTGTTGGGACGCCCTACGAGCAGTACTTC. Encoded protein: CAISVGTPYEQYF. The chain carries TRBV10-3 and TRBJ2-7; D may be TRBD1 or TRBD2 (5 bases each). The ends were cut back, 4 bases at V and 2 bases at J, with 9 bases in the middle. The CDR3 has 13 amino acids. Germline assignment: CDR1 ENHRY and CDR2 SYGVKD.

This chain joins TRBV5-1 and TRBJ1-2; 7 bases align to TRBD1. The J segment lost 2 bases and the V segment lost 4 bases, leaving 8 bases of the junction unmatched. The CDR3 runs 15 residues. Germline V CDR1 and CDR2: SGHRS, YFSETQ. DNA of the CDR3: TGCGCCAGCAGCCCTGCGGGACAGTTGAACTATGGCTACACCTTC. Its translation: CASSPAGQLNYGYTF.

The J gene is TRBJ2-1, the V gene TRBV7-9, with 9 bases that match TRBD1. The V gene's germline CDR1 is SEHNR and CDR2 FQNEAQ (reference sequence). There are 15 residues in the CDR3. After removal of 5 bases from V and 7 bases from J, the junction contained 9 bases not matched to a gene. The CDR3 coding sequence is TGTGCCAGCAGCCCGTGGACAGGGGAGAGGAATGAGCAGTTCTTC. It encodes CASSPWTGERNEQFF.

V gene TRBV25-1 combines with J gene TRBJ2-5; D gene ambiguous. Near its end, the DNA agrees better with TRBJ2-7, so the J call may be wrong. The V gene's germline CDR1 is MGHDK and CDR2 SYGVNS. The CDR3 covers 9 residues. CDR3 in amino acids: CASSDEQYF. DNA of the CDR3: TGTGCCAGCAGTGACGAGCAGTACTTC.

This chain joins TRBV28 and TRBJ1-5, with TRBD1 matching over 8 bases. The CDR3 length is 16 residues. Germline V lookup: CDR1 MDHEN, CDR2 SYDVKM. Trimming cost V 7 bases and J 11 bases; bases outside gene matches: 19. The CDR3 DNA is TGTGCCAGCACCGACCCCTCGACAGGGGACCCCCTGGCCCAGCATTTT. Translation gives CASTDPSTGDPLAQHF.

The chain is built from TRBV7-2 and TRBJ2-7; possibly TRBD2 for D (6 bases). V dropped 2 bases and J dropped 2 bases, with 16 bases sitting between them. Germline V CDR1 and CDR2: SGHTA, FQGNSA. There are 16 residues in the CDR3. The CDR3 region is CASSLSASALTYEQYF. In DNA, the CDR3 is TGTGCCAGCAGCTTATCGGCTAGCGCGCTAACCTACGAGCAGTACTTC.

The rearrangement links TRBV11-2 to TRBJ2-3, with TRBD1 matching over 10 bases. This CDR3 is 17 amino acids long. V lost 3 bases to trimming and J lost 5 bases; unmatched junction nucleotides: 11. CDR1 and CDR2 (germline): SGHAT, FQNNGV. The CDR3: CASSFLGQGPSGDTQYF. The CDR3 region has the DNA TGTGCCAGCAGCTTTCTGGGACAGGGGCCCTCTGGAGATACGCAGTATTTT.

Comments on this clone: At one of its ends the junction is not consistent with the germline gene, which may arise from a read error. The chain is built from TRBV5-4 and TRBJ2-3, with no clear D. CDR1 SGHNT and CDR2 YYREEE come from the germline V gene (reference sequence). The CDR3 is made up of 15 amino acids. CDR3 sequence: CASSLIGRVAETQYF. In DNA, the CDR3 is TGTGCCAGCAGCTTGATTGGCCGGGTCGCAGAGACGCAGTATTTT. Using reference TRBV5-4 and TRBJ2-3 for the parts outside the CDR3, the full variable domain is ETGVTQSPTHLIKTRGQQVTLRCSSQSGHNTVSWYQQALGQGPQFIFQYYREEENGRGNFPPRFSGLQFPNYSSELNVNALELDDSALYLCASSLIGRVAETQYFGPGTRLTVL.